This entry is about one TCR beta chain. Via CD45RO/CCR7/CD25/CD127/CD95/CD27, cells of the CD4+ naive, central memory, regulatory and stem cell-like memory subsets were sorted. Purity exceeded 95% in all sorted populations. The sequenced template was cDNA made from the entire isolated RNA. Here immunoSEQ multiplex PCR was the method, and the copy in TCRdb shows in-frame clones only, minus some. Among tens of thousands of clones, roughly a third were seen once, and the ten largest hold around 0.5%. J was trimmed by 8 bases and V by 6 bases; bases with no gene match: 13. The germline V gene has CDR1 MNHEY and CDR2 SVGAGI. This CDR3 region has 15 residues. The record originates from a study of beta chain features in type 1 diabetes. Looking at the study overall: Age and gender were similar between patients and healthy donors, as were cell yields.

The clonotype originates from a woman between 18 and 29 years old in good health. Sample: stem cell memory CD4+ T cells from blood. V and J are TRBV6-5 and TRBJ1-2, with 9 bases that match TRBD1. The CDR3 DNA follows: TGTGCCAGCAGGAGCCCCGGACAGGGGTGGGGGGGCTACACCTTC. This sequence encodes CASRSPGQGWGGYTF.